This T cell receptor (beta chain) was found in a study of T cells after yellow fever vaccination. In the study overall: Fractions with few cells were prepared using SMART-Seq v4 Ultra Low Input. Study-wide results and caveats: There was a possibility that FACS-sorted repertoires contained abundant clonotypes contaminating from the bulk population. Post-booster repertoires again held most primary-vaccination clones (roughly 95% CD4, 80% to 90% CD8). Clonotypes appearing in both CD4 and CD8 compartments existed, and their share was small.

Germline-derived CDR1 and CDR2 are SSHAT and FNYEAQ (reference sequence). V lost 3 bases to trimming and J lost 6 bases, with 15 bases between them. This CDR3 has 15 residues. This clonotype was counted at least ten times. Its antigen is unknown. TCRdb analysed the 5' RACE reads with MiXCR anew, one entry per CDR3 protein. The table has over 150,000 distinct CDR3 sequences, roughly 6.4% seen once. This clonotype originated in a man aged 18 to 30 who received the YFV17D yellow fever vaccine. The gene calls are TRBV7-7 and TRBJ2-1, with TRBD2 as a possible D gene (6 bases). The source material was CD4+ T cells sorted from PBMCs, sampled on the day of the first yellow fever vaccination. CDR3 bases: TGTGCCAGCAGCTTTGGCGGGGTATTTGGCAATGAGCAGTTCTTC. Translated, it gives CASSFGGVFGNEQFF. The full variable domain, with the rest looked up from reference TRBV7-7 and TRBJ2-1, is GAGVSQSPRYKVTKRGQDVTLRCDPISSHATLYWYQQALGQGPEFLTYFNYEAQPDKSGLPSDRFSAERPEGSISTLTIQRTEQRDSAMYRCASSFGGVFGNEQFFGPGTRLTVL.